Many counts were recorded for the clone carrying this T cell receptor beta chain. Its antigen is undetermined. The data were obtained in a study of T-cell memory formation after mild COVID-19. This CDR3 has 15 amino acids. V was clipped by 3 bases and J by 2 bases; unmatched bases: 7. The germline gives CDR1 KGHSH, CDR2 LQKENI. Study-wide results and limits: Clones contracting over day 15 to 85 were CD4/CD8 balanced, with later expanders leaning CD4+. Pre-infection memory harbored some responding clones, suggesting cross-reactive memory joined. The study found contracting CD4+ clones mainly in CM and EM and contracting CD8+ clones in EMRA.

5'RACE primed at constant segments yielded TCR alpha and TCR beta cDNA libraries bearing sample barcodes and UMIs. One entry per CDR3 protein, called by TCRdb with MiXCR from the 5' RACE reads. Altogether roughly 310,000 distinct CDR3 sequences are present, 15% to 20% being singletons, with the ten largest covering roughly 20%. Sequenced material: PBMCs or a T cell subset sorted from them (not recorded which). V and J are TRBV18 and TRBJ2-7, with 7 bases aligning to TRBD1. This receptor was taken from a young man who had mild COVID-19 (a few samples of this study predate the infection). Cell type and time point are not known. CDR3 sequence (DNA): TGTGCCAGCTCACCCCCGGGACAGCGAGCCTACGAGCAGTACTTC. Protein: CASSPPGQRAYEQYF.